The 14 T cell receptor beta chains given below trace back to one sample, sequenced in a study of shared clonotypes between healthy human individuals. Measured with immunoSEQ multiplex PCR; TCRdb has only the in-frame clones, and not every one. In the table there are about 2,100,000 clones, approximately 94% of which are singletons. CD45RO-negative, CCR7-selected cells formed the naive CD8 fraction, which excluded terminally differentiated effector memory CD45RA+ cells. The sample consisted of naive CD8+ T cells from PBMCs. These receptor sequences come from a man aged 18 to 29 in good health. Some clones in this sample may be carry-over from other donors' samples.

V and J are TRBV5-6 and TRBJ2-1; 9 positions agree with TRBD1. Trimming cost V 5 bases and J 4 bases; bases outside gene matches: 7. The CDR3 length is 15 residues. Germline V CDR1 and CDR2: SGHDT, YYEEEE. The CDR3 protein is CASRTGGERYNEQFF. For the CDR3, the DNA is TGTGCCAGCAGGACAGGGGGAGAGAGGTACAATGAGCAGTTCTTC.

A word on this clone: Other DNA sequences in the sample encode the same CDR3. This sequence joins TRBV6-5 and TRBJ2-7; the D gene is possibly TRBD2 (5 bases). This CDR3 comprises 14 residues. Germline values: CDR1 MNHEY, CDR2 SVGAGI. Between the trimmed V and J ends, which lost 2 bases and 3 bases, there was a span of 11 bases. CDR3 nucleotide sequence: TGTGCCAGCAGTTACGGAGGCCTTCGCTACGAGCAGTACTTC. Translating gives CASSYGGLRYEQYF.

This clone was seen just once. The same CDR3 also results from other DNA sequences found in this sample. This chain links TRBV28 with TRBJ2-1; D not resolved. V lost 5 bases and J 3 bases, leaving 8 bases between the germline ends. CDR1 is MDHEN and CDR2 is SYDVKM in the germline V gene. The CDR3 is made up of 13 amino acids. This chain's CDR3 is CASSLSNYNEQFF. The CDR3 region has the DNA TGTGCCAGCAGTCTTTCCAACTACAATGAGCAGTTCTTC.

The rearrangement joins TRBV15 to TRBJ1-5; 11 nucleotides agree with TRBD1. The CDR3 has 15 residues. The V gene's germline CDR1 is LNHNV and CDR2 YYDKDF (reference sequence). J gave up 6 bases and V 6 bases, and 7 bases lay outside the gene matches. Here the CDR3 reads CATRDGQGAFQPQHF. The CDR3 DNA reads TGTGCCACCAGAGACGGACAGGGGGCTTTTCAGCCCCAGCATTTT.

The J gene is TRBJ2-3, the V gene TRBV28; D possibly corresponds to TRBD2 (6 bases). This CDR3 is built from 15 residues. In germline, CDR1 is MDHEN, CDR2 SYDVKM. V shed 5 bases and J shed 0 bases, with 12 bases lying between them. CDR3 nucleotide sequence: TGTGCCAGCAGTCCTTTGCGGGGTAGCACAGATACGCAGTATTTT. It specifies CASSPLRGSTDTQYF.

The V gene is TRBV19, the J gene TRBJ1-5; D is unclear. This CDR3 has 14 residues. V lost 6 bases and J lost 0, with 9 bases in between. Germline CDR1 is LNHDA and CDR2 is SQIVND (reference sequence). CDR3 nucleotide sequence: TGTGCCAGTAGGGGTATGTATAGCAATCAGCCCCAGCATTTT. It is translated as CASRGMYSNQPQHF.

The chain combines TRBV6-5 with TRBJ1-3, with 7 bases identical to TRBD1. V shed 4 bases, J shed 4 bases, and the junction held 4 bases outside the gene matches. The CDR3 totals 14 residues. CDR1 MNHEY and CDR2 SVGAGI come from the germline V gene. CDR3 coding DNA: TGTGCCAGCAGTTTGACAGGGTTGGGAAACACCATATATTTT. It translates to CASSLTGLGNTIYF.

About this clone: The junction differs from germline at one of its ends, possibly a read error. The chain recombines TRBV7-6 with TRBJ2-3; D is unresolved. The CDR3 is 13 amino acids. Germline V gives CDR1 SGHVS, CDR2 FNYEAQ. The CDR3 here is CASSLVPTDTQYF. CDR3 in DNA: TGTGCCAGCAGTTTAGTCCCCACAGATACGCAGTATTTT.

The gene calls are TRBV4-3 and TRBJ1-2; D gene uncertain. CDR3 length: 15 amino acids. Trimming took 1 base from V and 4 from J, leaving 13 bases between them. The germline gives CDR1 LGHNA, CDR2 YSLEER. This chain's CDR3 is CASSQASRTLYGYTF. The CDR3 DNA reads TGCGCCAGCAGCCAAGCCTCGAGGACCCTCTATGGCTACACCTTC.

The chain uses TRBV7-6 and TRBJ2-3; D is perhaps TRBD1 (5 bases). The CDR3 is 16 residues long. Between the trimmed V and J ends, which lost 0 bases and 5 bases, there was a span of 15 bases. The V gene's germline CDR1 is SGHVS and CDR2 FNYEAQ. The CDR3 DNA reads as TGTGCCAGCAGCTTAGCGTTAGGGGAATCAGGAGATACGCAGTATTTT. Its protein product is CASSLALGESGDTQYF.

This chain links TRBV29-1 with TRBJ1-1, with 8 bases lining up with TRBD1. J was trimmed by 3 bases and V by 7 bases; bases with no gene match: 4. The germline V gene has CDR1 SQVTM and CDR2 ANQGSEA. The CDR3 runs to 12 residues. The CDR3 DNA reads as TGCAGCGATGGACAGGGACACACTGAAGCTTTCTTT. Protein sequence: CSDGQGHTEAFF.

J is TRBJ2-1 and V is TRBV7-8; 8 bases align to TRBD2. Germline CDR1 reads SGHVS; CDR2 reads FQNEAQ. The V segment lost 0 bases and the J segment 3 bases; nucleotides outside the gene matches: 7. The CDR3 extends over 17 amino acids. The CDR3 DNA is TGTGCCAGCAGCTTAGCTAAAGCGGGAGTTAGCTACAATGAGCAGTTCTTC. Translating it yields CASSLAKAGVSYNEQFF.

The chain recombines TRBV5-6 with TRBJ2-7; D is perhaps TRBD1 or TRBD2 (5 bases each). The CDR3 totals 17 residues. V was pared by 0 bases and J by 6 bases, with 22 bases between. Germline V CDR1 and CDR2: SGHDT, YYEEEE. CDR3: CASSLEGQGVLTGEQYF. The CDR3 DNA reads TGTGCCAGCAGCTTGGAGGGTCAGGGAGTGCTAACGGGCGAGCAGTACTTC.

The chain has TRBV5-1 and TRBJ2-1; D is possibly TRBD2 (6 bases). Germline V gives CDR1 SGHRS, CDR2 YFSETQ. CDR3 length equals 16 residues. V was cut by 3 bases and J by 6 bases, with 19 bases left in between. CDR3 nucleotides: TGCGCCAGCAGCTGGTTAGCGGCGCCGGCCTTCAATGAGCAGTTCTTC. Translation gives CASSWLAAPAFNEQFF.